Described below is a single T cell receptor (beta chain) sequence and its context. This specimen comes from a study of cytomegalovirus exposure and HLA in healthy donors. This CDR3 comprises 15 residues. Germline V gives CDR1 MNHEY, CDR2 SVGAGI. J lost 5 bases, V lost 2 bases, and 8 bases had no gene match. Assay used: immunoSEQ multiplex PCR; TCRdb lists only in-frame clones, some missing. The sample lists 82,000 or so clones; approximately 95% were seen once. The receptor was isolated from a woman between 18 and 30 years old in good health and CMV-seronegative. This chain joins TRBV6-5 and TRBJ2-5; TRBD1 aligns across 7 bases. The sample taken for sequencing was PBMCs. The CDR3 bases are TGTGCCAGCAGTTACGGGACAGAGGCGCCGGAGACCCAGTACTTC. Protein product: CASSYGTEAPETQYF.